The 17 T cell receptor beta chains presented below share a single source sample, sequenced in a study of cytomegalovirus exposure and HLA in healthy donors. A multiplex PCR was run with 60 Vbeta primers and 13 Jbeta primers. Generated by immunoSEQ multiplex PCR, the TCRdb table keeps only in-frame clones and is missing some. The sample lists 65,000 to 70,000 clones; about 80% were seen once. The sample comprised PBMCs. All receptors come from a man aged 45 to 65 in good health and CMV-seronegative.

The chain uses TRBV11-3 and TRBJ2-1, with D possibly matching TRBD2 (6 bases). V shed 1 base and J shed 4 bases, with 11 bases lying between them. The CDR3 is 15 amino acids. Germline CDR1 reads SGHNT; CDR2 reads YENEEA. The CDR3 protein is CASSLGGATYNEQFF. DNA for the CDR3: TGTGCCAGCAGCTTAGGCGGGGCGACATACAATGAGCAGTTCTTC.

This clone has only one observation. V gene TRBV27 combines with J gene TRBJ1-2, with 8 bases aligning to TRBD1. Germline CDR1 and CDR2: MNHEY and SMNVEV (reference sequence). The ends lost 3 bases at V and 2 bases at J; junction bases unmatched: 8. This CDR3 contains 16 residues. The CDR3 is CASSLTGAFSNYGYTF. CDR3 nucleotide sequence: TGTGCCAGCAGTTTGACAGGGGCCTTTTCGAACTATGGCTACACCTTC.

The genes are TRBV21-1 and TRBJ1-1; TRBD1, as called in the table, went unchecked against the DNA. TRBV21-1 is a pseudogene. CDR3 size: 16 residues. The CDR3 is CASSKAGTAKNTEAFF. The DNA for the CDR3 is TGTGCCAGCAGCAAAGCGGGGACAGCGAAGAACACTGAAGCTTTCTTT.

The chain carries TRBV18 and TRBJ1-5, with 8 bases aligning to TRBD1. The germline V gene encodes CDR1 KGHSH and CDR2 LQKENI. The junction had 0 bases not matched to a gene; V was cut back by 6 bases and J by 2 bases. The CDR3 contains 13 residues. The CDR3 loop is CASSDRGNQPQHF. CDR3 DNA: TGTGCCAGCTCGGACAGGGGCAATCAGCCCCAGCATTTT.

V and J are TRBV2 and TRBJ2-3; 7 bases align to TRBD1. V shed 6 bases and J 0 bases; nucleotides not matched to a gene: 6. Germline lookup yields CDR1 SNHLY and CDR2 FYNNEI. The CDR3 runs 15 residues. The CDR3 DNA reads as TGTGCCAGCAGAGCCGGGACAGCTAGCACAGATACGCAGTATTTT. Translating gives CASRAGTASTDTQYF.

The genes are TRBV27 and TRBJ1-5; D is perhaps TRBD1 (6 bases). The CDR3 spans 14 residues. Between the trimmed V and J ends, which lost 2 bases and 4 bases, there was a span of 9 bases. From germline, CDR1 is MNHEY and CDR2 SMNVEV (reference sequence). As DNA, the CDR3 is TGTGCCAGCAGTTTAACAGGGAAAAATCAGCCCCAGCATTTT. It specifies CASSLTGKNQPQHF.

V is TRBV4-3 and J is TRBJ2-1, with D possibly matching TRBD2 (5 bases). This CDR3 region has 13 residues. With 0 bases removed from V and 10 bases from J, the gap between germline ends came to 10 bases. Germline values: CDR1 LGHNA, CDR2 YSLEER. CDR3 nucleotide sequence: TGCGCCAGCAGCCAAGATCGGGGTCGGGAGCAGTTCTTC. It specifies CASSQDRGREQFF.

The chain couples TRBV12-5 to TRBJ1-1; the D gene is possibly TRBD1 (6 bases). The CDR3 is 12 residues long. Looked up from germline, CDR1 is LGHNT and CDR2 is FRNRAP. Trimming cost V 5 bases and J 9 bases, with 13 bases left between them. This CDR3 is CASGAGVVKAFF. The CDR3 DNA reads TGTGCTAGTGGTGCAGGGGTGGTAAAAGCTTTCTTT.

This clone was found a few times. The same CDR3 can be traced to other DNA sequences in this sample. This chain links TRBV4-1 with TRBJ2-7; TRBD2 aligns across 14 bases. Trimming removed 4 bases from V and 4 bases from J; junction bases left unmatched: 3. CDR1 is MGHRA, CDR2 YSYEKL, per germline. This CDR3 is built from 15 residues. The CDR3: CASSRGLAGAYEQYF. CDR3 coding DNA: TGCGCCAGCAGCCGGGGACTAGCGGGAGCTTACGAGCAGTACTTC.

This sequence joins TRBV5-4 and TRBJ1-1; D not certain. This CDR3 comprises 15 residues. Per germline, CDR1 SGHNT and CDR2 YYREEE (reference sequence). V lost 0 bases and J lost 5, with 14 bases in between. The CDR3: CASSLASYEGTEAFF. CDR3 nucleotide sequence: TGTGCCAGCAGCTTGGCCTCGTATGAGGGAACTGAAGCTTTCTTT.

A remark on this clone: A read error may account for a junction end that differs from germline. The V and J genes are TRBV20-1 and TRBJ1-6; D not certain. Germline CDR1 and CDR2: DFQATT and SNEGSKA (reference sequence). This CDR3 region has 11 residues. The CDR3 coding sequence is TGCAGTGCTAGAGCCCCTCCGTCTACCCATTTT. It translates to CSARAPPSTHF.

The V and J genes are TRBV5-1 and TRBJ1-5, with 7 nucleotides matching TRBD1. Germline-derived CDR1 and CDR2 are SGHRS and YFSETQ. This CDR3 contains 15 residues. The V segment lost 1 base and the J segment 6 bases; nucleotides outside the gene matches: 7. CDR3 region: CASSLSGTVGQPQHF. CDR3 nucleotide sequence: TGCGCCAGCAGCTTGTCCGGGACAGTAGGTCAGCCCCAGCATTTT.

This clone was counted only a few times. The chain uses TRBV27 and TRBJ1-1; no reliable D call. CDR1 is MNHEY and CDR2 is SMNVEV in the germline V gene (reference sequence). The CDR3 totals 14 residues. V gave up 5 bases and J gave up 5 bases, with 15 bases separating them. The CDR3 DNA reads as TGTGCCAGCAGTCACAATCAGAGGGTGACTGAAGCTTTCTTT. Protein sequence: CASSHNQRVTEAFF.

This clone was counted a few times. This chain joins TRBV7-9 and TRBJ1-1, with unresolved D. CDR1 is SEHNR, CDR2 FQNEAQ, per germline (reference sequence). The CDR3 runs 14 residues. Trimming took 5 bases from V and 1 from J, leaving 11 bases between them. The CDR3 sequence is CASSPPRSNTEAFF. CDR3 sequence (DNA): TGTGCCAGCAGCCCCCCTAGGTCGAACACTGAAGCTTTCTTT.

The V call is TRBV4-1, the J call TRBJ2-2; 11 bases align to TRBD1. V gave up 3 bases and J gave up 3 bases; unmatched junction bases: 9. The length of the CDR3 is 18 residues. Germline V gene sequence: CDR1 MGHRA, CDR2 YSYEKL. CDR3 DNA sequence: TGCGCCAGCAGCCAGATCATCCAGGGACAGGGGGACACCGGGGAGCTGTTTTTT. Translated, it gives CASSQIIQGQGDTGELFF.

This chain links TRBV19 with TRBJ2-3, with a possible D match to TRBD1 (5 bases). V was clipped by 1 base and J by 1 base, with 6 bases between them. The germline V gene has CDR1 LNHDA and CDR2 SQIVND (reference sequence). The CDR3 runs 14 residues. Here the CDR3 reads CASSIGTRTDTQYF. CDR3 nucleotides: TGTGCCAGTAGTATAGGGACACGCACAGATACGCAGTATTTT.

CDR3 protein: CASSIPGGRGPEGTEAFF. In DNA form, the CDR3 reads TGCGCCAGCAGCATACCTGGAGGTAGGGGGCCTGAGGGCACTGAAGCTTTCTTT. The chain joins TRBV4-1 to TRBJ1-1; 7 bases match TRBD1. Trimming cost V 5 bases and J 4 bases; bases outside gene matches: 19. CDR1 is MGHRA and CDR2 is YSYEKL in the germline V gene. CDR3 length: 18 residues.